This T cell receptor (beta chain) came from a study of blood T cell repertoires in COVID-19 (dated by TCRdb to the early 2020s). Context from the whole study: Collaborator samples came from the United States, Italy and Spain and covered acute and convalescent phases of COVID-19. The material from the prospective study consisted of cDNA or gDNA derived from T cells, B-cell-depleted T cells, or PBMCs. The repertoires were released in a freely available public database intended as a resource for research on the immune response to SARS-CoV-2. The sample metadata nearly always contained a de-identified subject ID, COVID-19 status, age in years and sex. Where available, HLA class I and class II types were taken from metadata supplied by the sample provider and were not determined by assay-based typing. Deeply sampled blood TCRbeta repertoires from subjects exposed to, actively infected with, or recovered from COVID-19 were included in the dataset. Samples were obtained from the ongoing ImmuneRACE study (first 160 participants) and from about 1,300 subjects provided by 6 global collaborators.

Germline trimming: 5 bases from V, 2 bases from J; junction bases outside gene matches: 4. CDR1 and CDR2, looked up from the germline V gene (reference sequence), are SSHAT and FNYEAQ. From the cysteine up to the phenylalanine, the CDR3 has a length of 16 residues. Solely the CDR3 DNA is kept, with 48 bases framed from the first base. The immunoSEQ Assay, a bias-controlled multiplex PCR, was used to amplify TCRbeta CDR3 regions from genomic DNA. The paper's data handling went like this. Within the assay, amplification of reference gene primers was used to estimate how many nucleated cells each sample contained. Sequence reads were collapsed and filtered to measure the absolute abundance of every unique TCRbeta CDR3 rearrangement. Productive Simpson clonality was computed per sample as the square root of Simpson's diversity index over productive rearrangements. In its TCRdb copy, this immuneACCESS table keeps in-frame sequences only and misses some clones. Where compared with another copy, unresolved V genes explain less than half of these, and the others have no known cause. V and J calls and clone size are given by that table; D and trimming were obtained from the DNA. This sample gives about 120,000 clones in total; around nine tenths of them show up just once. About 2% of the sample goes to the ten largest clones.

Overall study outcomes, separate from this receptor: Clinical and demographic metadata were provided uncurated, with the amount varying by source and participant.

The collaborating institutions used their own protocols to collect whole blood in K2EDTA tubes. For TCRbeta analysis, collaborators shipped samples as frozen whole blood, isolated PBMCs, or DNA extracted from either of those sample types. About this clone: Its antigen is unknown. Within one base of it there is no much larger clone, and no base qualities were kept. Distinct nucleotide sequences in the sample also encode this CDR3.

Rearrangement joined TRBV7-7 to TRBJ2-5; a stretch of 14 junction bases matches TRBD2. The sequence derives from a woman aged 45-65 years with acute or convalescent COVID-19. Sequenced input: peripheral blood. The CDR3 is CASSPGTSGGQETQYF. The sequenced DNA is TGTGCCAGCAGCCCCGGGACTAGCGGGGGTCAAGAGACCCAGTACTTC. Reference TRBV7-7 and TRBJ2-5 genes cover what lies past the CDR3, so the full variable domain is GAGVSQSPRYKVTKRGQDVTLRCDPISSHATLYWYQQALGQGPEFLTYFNYEAQPDKSGLPSDRFSAERPEGSISTLTIQRTEQRDSAMYRCASSPGTSGGQETQYFGPGTRLLVL.